This T cell receptor (beta chain) is from a study of regulatory T cells in long-lasting Graves disease. At the level of the study: Graves' patients diagnosed newly had used antithyroid drugs under 3 months.

Construction of TCR beta libraries relied on iRepertoire HTBI primers and on Arm-PCR targeting CDR3 regions. TCRdb re-derived calls from the multiplex PCR reads in MiXCR, one entry per CDR3 protein. The data hold 400,000 to 500,000 distinct CDR3 sequences, with 16% observed a single time. In its sample, this clonotype was seen many times. The antigen is unknown. Overall study results and limits: Persistent disease favored TRBV28, TRBJ1-2 and TRBJ2-5.

Time point in this sample: newly diagnosed GD, antithyroid drugs for less than 3 months. Isolated PBMC RNA provided the starting material for the TCR library. This CDR3 contains 13 residues. Germline CDR1 reads DFQATT; CDR2 reads SNEGSKA (reference sequence). The J segment lost 3 bases and the V segment lost 5 bases, leaving 3 bases of the junction unmatched. These sequences were also reported in another study, on T cells in Graves' hyperthyroidism and ophthalmopathy. In that study: Aged 18 to 65, the patients had hyperthyroidism that was newly diagnosed and had lasted under 2 months. With the HTBI primer set, the TCR CDR3 went through a first round of RT-PCR.

The source was peripheral blood mononuclear cells (PBMCs), collected at new diagnosis, from a patient treated with antithyroid drugs. This TCR derives from a woman in her twenties or thirties with Graves disease. The chain recombines TRBV20-1 with TRBJ2-7, with 11 nucleotides matching TRBD2. CDR3 in DNA: TGCAGTGCTGGGGGACTAGCGGACTACGAGCAGTACTTC. Its translation is CSAGGLADYEQYF.